This entry describes one T cell receptor (beta chain). V trimming: 4 bases; J trimming: 9 bases; junction bases outside the gene matches: 6. This CDR3 has 13 amino acids. CDR1 and CDR2 (germline): LGHNA, YSLEER. This sample is drawn from a study of T cell changes during pregnancy in multiple sclerosis. Some clones are missing from TCRdb's copy, which holds only in-frame ones; the method was immunoSEQ multiplex PCR. The table includes 17,000 or so clones, roughly 96% detected once. V and J are TRBV4-3 and TRBJ2-1; 7 nucleotides line up with TRBD2. This clonotype was obtained from a female donor with multiple sclerosis, enrolled in a pregnancy study. This specimen was peripheral blood, taken in the third trimester of pregnancy. This CDR3 is CASSRTSFSEQFF. As DNA, the CDR3 is TGCGCCAGCAGCCGGACTAGTTTCAGTGAGCAGTTCTTC.